This TCR beta chain was recorded in a study of spatial heterogeneity in lung cancer. Study-wide points: Counts of expanded intratumoral alpha and beta TCRs tracked tumor mutation counts.

Germline V gives CDR1 SGHDT, CDR2 YYEEEE. CDR3 length: 14 residues. Trimming stripped 6 bases from V and 0 bases from J, with 11 bases between. A distinct unique molecular identifier was carried by each TCR cDNA molecule. MiXCR was run by TCRdb on the 5' RACE reads, yielding one entry per CDR3 protein. The sample has about 100,000 distinct CDR3 sequences; 4.4% are singletons. As for time point: sample taken at primary tumor resection. The donor group consisted of around 77 patients who had untreated, early-stage non-small cell lung cancer. Whole RNA, which was extracted from tumor, nontumor lung tissue or frozen PBMC, was sequenced without any cell sorting. The sample holds many counts of this clonotype. The target antigen is unknown.

The input for sequencing was lung tumor tissue, taken at surgery. This receptor was taken from a male donor with early-stage non-small cell lung cancer. The genes are TRBV5-6 and TRBJ2-3; tentatively, D is TRBD1 (5 bases). The chain's CDR3 is CASTWGESTDTQYF. The DNA for the CDR3 is TGTGCCAGCACCTGGGGCGAAAGCACAGATACGCAGTATTTT. Complete variable domain (other parts from reference TRBV5-6 and TRBJ2-3): DAGVTQSPTHLIKTRGQQVTLRCSPKSGHDTVSWYQQALGQGPQFIFQYYEEEERQRGNFPDRFSGHQFPNYSSELNVNALLLGDSALYLCASTWGESTDTQYFGPGTRLTVL.